One sample yielded the 5 T cell receptor beta chains listed below, sequenced in a study of T cell repertoires in cytomegalovirus infection. MiXCR was run by TCRdb on the reads, yielding one entry per CDR3 protein. Of fewer than 550,000 distinct CDR3 sequences listed, 26% are singletons. Sequenced material: PBMCs. These receptors all stem from a human donor in good health (CMV status not recorded). Some clones in this sample may be carry-over from other donors' samples.

This clonotype was recorded a few times. The chain has TRBV7-8 and TRBJ2-7; the match to TRBD2 covers 8 bases. The V and J ends lost 3 bases and 2 bases, in that order; junction bases with no gene match: 6. Germline values: CDR1 SGHVS, CDR2 FQNEAQ. This CDR3 comprises 15 residues. CDR3 DNA: TGTGCCAGCAGCTTCGGGGGGGCGGGGGCCTACGAGCAGTACGTC. Its protein product is CASSFGGAGAYEQYV.

This clonotype came up a few times. CDR3 nucleotide sequence: TGTGCCAGCAGTGATTACAATCCTGGGGAAAAACTGTTTTTT. It codes for CASSDYNPGEKLFF. The chain has TRBV2 and TRBJ1-4; D not resolved. The CDR3 spans 14 residues. Trimming took off 3 bases at V and 8 bases at J, with 13 bases between the two ends. From germline, CDR1 is SNHLY and CDR2 FYNNEI.

In this sample, this clonotype turned up many times. The gene calls are TRBV7-2 and TRBJ1-4; 7 nucleotides line up with TRBD1. This CDR3 region has 15 residues. In germline, CDR1 is SGHTA, CDR2 FQGNSA. With 4 bases clipped from V and 7 bases from J, the junction kept 9 bases outside the gene matches. The CDR3 sequence is CASSYSGAGGEKLFF. CDR3 nucleotide sequence: TGTGCCAGCAGCTACTCGGGGGCAGGGGGTGAAAAACTGTTTTTT.

This clonotype was counted a few times. The J gene is TRBJ2-1, the V gene TRBV29-1; 7 bases are shared with TRBD1. Germline V gene lookup returns CDR1 SQVTM and CDR2 ANQGSEA. J gave up 5 bases and V 5 bases, and 12 bases lay outside the gene matches. The CDR3 spans 15 residues. The CDR3 region has the DNA TGCAGCGTTTCTCCGAAGACAGGGATCCACAATGAGCAGTTCTTC. Translated, it gives CSVSPKTGIHNEQFF.

CDR3 DNA: TGTGCCAGTAATGACAGGGTAGGGACTGAAGCTTTCTTT. This codes for CASNDRVGTEAFF. This chain connects TRBV19 to TRBJ1-1, with TRBD1 matching 7 bases. The germline V gene has CDR1 LNHDA and CDR2 SQIVND (reference sequence). The CDR3 extends over 13 amino acids. After removal of 7 bases from V and 5 bases from J, the junction contained 7 bases not matched to a gene.